These 11 T cell receptor beta chains originate from one sample sequenced in a study of tumor and adjacent non-tumor tissue in lung cancer. This sample's RNA came from whole unsorted tissue. The normal lung tissue was taken more than 3 cm from the tumor edge. A modified ARM-PCR protocol with three rounds of nested PCR amplified TCRbeta. One entry per CDR3 protein results from TCRdb running MiXCR on the multiplex PCR reads. The sample lists around 75,000 distinct CDR3 sequences, around 65% occurring once. The source material was distant non-tumor lung tissue. Receptor source: a woman between 45 and 65 years old with non-small cell lung cancer.

At least ten counts were recorded for this clonotype. The chain carries TRBV20-1 and TRBJ1-5; D may be TRBD1 (6 bases). The CDR3 totals 17 residues. V lost 3 bases to trimming and J lost 0 bases, with 18 bases between them. Germline lookup yields CDR1 DFQATT and CDR2 SNEGSKA (reference sequence). This chain's CDR3 is CSARRATGPYSNQPQHF. DNA of the CDR3: TGCAGTGCTAGGAGGGCTACAGGGCCCTATAGCAATCAGCCCCAGCATTTT.

This clonotype was seen a single time. This clone may be a read error of a much larger clone one base away. The chain couples TRBV5-4 to TRBJ2-3; either TRBD1 or TRBD2 may supply D (5 bases each). The V gene's germline CDR1 is SGHNT and CDR2 YYREEE (reference sequence). This CDR3 region has 13 residues. In DNA form, the CDR3 reads TGTGACAGCAGCAACGGGGCCTCGGATACGCAGTATTTT. This encodes CDSSNGASDTQYF.

This clonotype was counted a few times. The chain recombines TRBV4-3 with TRBJ2-2; a weak D match, TRBD2 (5 bases). The V and J ends lost 0 bases and 4 bases respectively, with 9 bases between them. This CDR3 contains 15 residues. Germline V gene data show CDR1 as LGHNA and CDR2 as YSLEER. CDR3 nucleotide sequence: TGCGCCAGCAGCCAAGACAGCGGAGTCACCGGGGAGCTGTTTTTT. Amino acid sequence: CASSQDSGVTGELFF.

This clonotype showed up many times. The chain carries TRBV11-2 and TRBJ2-5; 9 positions match TRBD1. This CDR3 contains 15 residues. V lost 2 bases to trimming and J lost 5 bases; unmatched junction nucleotides: 6. The germline gives CDR1 SGHAT, CDR2 FQNNGV. CDR3 protein: CASSLNTGGRETQYF. DNA of the CDR3: TGTGCCAGCAGCTTAAACACAGGGGGCCGGGAGACCCAGTACTTC.

This rearrangement joins TRBV4-1 to TRBJ2-5, with TRBD2 as a possible D gene (7 bases). Germline V CDR1 and CDR2: MGHRA, YSYEKL. V lost 1 base and J 4 bases, leaving 19 bases between the germline ends. The CDR3 consists of 17 residues. CDR3 amino acids: CASSQGSRGGGRETQYF. CDR3 coding DNA: TGCGCCAGCAGCCAAGGTAGCAGGGGAGGGGGAAGAGAGACCCAGTACTTC.

Comment on this clonotype: This may be a read error: a much more frequent sequence differs by one nucleotide. V gene TRBV5-6 combines with J gene TRBJ2-1; the match to TRBD2 covers 7 bases. Looked up from germline, CDR1 is SGHDT and CDR2 is YYEEEE. This CDR3 has 16 residues. Here the CDR3 reads CVSSLDGREYLNEQFF. CDR3 DNA sequence: TGTGTCAGCAGCTTGGATGGGCGGGAGTACCTCAATGAGCAGTTCTTC. Complete variable domain (other parts from reference TRBV5-6 and TRBJ2-1): DAGVTQSPTHLIKTRGQQVTLRCSPKSGHDTVSWYQQALGQGPQFIFQYYEEEERQRGNFPDRFSGHQFPNYSSELNVNALLLGDSALYLCVSSLDGREYLNEQFFGPGTRLTVL.

This clonotype was counted between two and nine times. A much larger clone is a single base away; this may be a read error. The chain employs TRBV29-1 and TRBJ1-1, with D perhaps TRBD1 (6 bases). Trimming removed 4 bases at V and 6 bases at J, with 18 bases between. Germline values: CDR1 SQVTM, CDR2 ANQGSEA. The CDR3 has 14 residues. CDR3 sequence: CSVGRPTGLAEAFF. In DNA form, the CDR3 reads TGCAGCGTTGGCCGCCCCACAGGGCTCGCTGAAGCTTTCTTT.

This clonotype was counted at least ten times. The chain has TRBV20-1 and TRBJ2-1, with a weak D call TRBD2 (6 bases). This CDR3 is 15 amino acids long. V lost 2 bases and J 5 bases, leaving 16 bases between the germline ends. Germline CDR1 reads DFQATT; CDR2 reads SNEGSKA (reference sequence). The CDR3 here is CSARYAGPPHNEQFF. The CDR3 nucleotides read TGCAGTGCTAGATATGCGGGACCTCCCCACAATGAGCAGTTCTTC.

On this clonotype: A read error is possible here, since a much larger clone lies one base away. The J gene is TRBJ1-5, the V gene TRBV12-3 or TRBV12-4, with D unresolved. The CDR3 covers 13 residues. Trimming cost V 7 bases and J 5 bases, with 12 bases left between them. CDR3 sequence (DNA): TGTGCCAGCACTCTCTGTGCGGATCAGCCCCAGCATTTT. It encodes CASTLCADQPQHF.

This clonotype was counted a single time. A junction end diverges from the germline sequence, so it may reflect a read error. This chain uses TRBV7-2 with TRBJ2-2, with 14 bases fitting TRBD2. Per germline, CDR1 SGHTA and CDR2 FQGNSA. This CDR3 is 17 amino acids long. The CDR3 protein is CASSSVGLAGGGGELFF. The CDR3 region has the DNA TGTGCCAGCAGCTCAGTAGGACTAGCGGGAGGTGGCGGGGAGCTATTTTTC.

This clonotype has at least ten counts. The V and J genes are TRBV6-1 and TRBJ2-1; 10 nucleotides match TRBD1. This CDR3 comprises 14 residues. The V gene's germline CDR1 is MNHNS and CDR2 SASEGT. After removal of 5 bases from V and 5 bases from J, the junction contained 3 bases not matched to a gene. The CDR3 sequence: CASSWTGGNNEQFF. The DNA for the CDR3 is TGTGCCAGCAGTTGGACAGGGGGTAACAATGAGCAGTTCTTC.